This entry lists 18 T cell receptor beta chains sequenced from one sample in a study of blood T cells in healthy people across ages. Through a sample-barcoded 5' primer and a J-beta primer mix, a second PCR was run for roughly 6 to 12 cycles. TCRdb called the 5' RACE reads again in MiXCR, with one record for every CDR3 protein. The sample yields fewer than 2 million distinct CDR3 sequences, around 40% seen once. Sequencing used blood. The receptors derive from a human donor in good health.

This clonotype has just a few counts. J is TRBJ2-5 and V is TRBV29-1; 9 bases are a match to TRBD1. This CDR3 region has 13 residues. The V segment lost 7 bases and the J segment 4 bases; nucleotides outside the gene matches: 7. Germline loops: CDR1 SQVTM, CDR2 ANQGSEA. CDR3 protein: CSAKGTGPETQYF. The CDR3 DNA sequence: TGCAGCGCTAAAGGGACAGGGCCAGAGACCCAGTACTTC.

The chain has TRBV7-9 and TRBJ2-5; TRBD1 is a possible D gene (6 bases). The V and J ends lost 3 bases and 5 bases respectively, with 16 bases between them. The CDR3 totals 15 residues. Germline V lookup: CDR1 SEHNR, CDR2 FQNEAQ (reference sequence). CDR3 in DNA: TGTGCCAGCAGCTTGCCCACGAGGGGGTTGGAGACCCAGTACTTC. Its protein is CASSLPTRGLETQYF.

The chain joins TRBV3-1 to TRBJ1-1; D unresolved. Trimming removed 8 bases at V and 1 base at J, with 11 bases between. Germline-derived CDR1 and CDR2 are LGHDT and YNNKEL (reference sequence). This CDR3 is built from 13 residues. CDR3 sequence (DNA): TGTGCCAGCTTCGGGCCCTGGAACACTGAAGCTTTCTTT. Translation gives CASFGPWNTEAFF.

This chain links TRBV29-1 with TRBJ2-5; 8 nucleotides match TRBD1. The CDR3 spans 13 residues. Trimming removed 7 bases from V and 2 bases from J; junction bases left unmatched: 6. The germline V gene encodes CDR1 SQVTM and CDR2 ANQGSEA. This chain's CDR3 is CSEGQGAQETQYF. In nucleotides, the CDR3 is TGCAGCGAGGGTCAGGGGGCTCAAGAGACCCAGTACTTC.

This clonotype was counted a few times. The CDR3 loop reads CSVTGQGSSYNEQFF. The DNA of the CDR3 is TGCAGCGTTACGGGACAGGGGAGCTCCTACAATGAGCAGTTCTTC. The rearrangement joins TRBV29-1 to TRBJ2-1, with 10 bases aligning to TRBD1. The J segment lost 0 bases and the V segment lost 5 bases, leaving 4 bases of the junction unmatched. The CDR3 consists of 15 residues. Germline lookup yields CDR1 SQVTM and CDR2 ANQGSEA.

This clonotype appeared a few times. The chain is built from TRBV15 and TRBJ2-1; D may be TRBD2 (6 bases). Germline V gene sequence: CDR1 LNHNV, CDR2 YYDKDF (reference sequence). The V and J ends lost 0 bases and 6 bases respectively, with 18 bases between them. There are 17 residues in the CDR3. The CDR3 nucleotides are TGTGCCACCAGCAGAGATAGGCGGGACTTATTATCCAATGAGCAGTTCTTC. Encoded protein: CATSRDRRDLLSNEQFF.

A note on this clonotype: One end of the junction does not line up with germline, which may come from a read error. The chain uses TRBV7-9 and TRBJ1-5; D gene uncertain. Germline-derived CDR1 and CDR2 are SEHNR and FQNEAQ (reference sequence). The CDR3 has 14 residues. The chain's CDR3 is CAGSTPDGDQPQHF. The CDR3 nucleotides are TGTGCCGGCAGCACCCCGGACGGGGATCAGCCCCAGCATTTT. The full variable domain, in which reference TRBV7-9 and TRBJ1-5 provide the parts outside the CDR3, is DTGVSQNPRHKITKRGQNVTFRCDPISEHNRLYWYRQTLGQGPEFLTYFQNEAQLEKSRLLSDRFSAERPKGSFSTLEIQRTEQGDSAMYLCAGSTPDGDQPQHFGDGTRLSIL.

This clonotype has just one count. The V call is TRBV4-2, the J call TRBJ2-3, with TRBD1 matching over 9 bases. This CDR3 is 16 amino acids long. J gave up 14 bases and V 6 bases, and 21 bases lay outside the gene matches. Germline V lookup: CDR1 LGHNA, CDR2 YNFKEQ. The CDR3 DNA sequence: TGTGCCAGCAGTCGAGCCGGGACAGGGTATTCAGATACACGGTATTTT. Its protein product is CASSRAGTGYSDTRYF.

This clonotype was seen many times. The chain combines TRBV20-1 with TRBJ2-7, with 9 bases matching TRBD1. This CDR3 has 12 amino acids. CDR1 is DFQATT, CDR2 SNEGSKA, per germline (reference sequence). CDR3 protein: CSARDRDYEQYF. The CDR3, as DNA: TGCAGCGCCAGGGACAGGGACTACGAGCAGTACTTC.

The chain carries TRBV7-9 and TRBJ2-5; tentatively, D is TRBD2 (6 bases). Germline assignment: CDR1 SEHNR and CDR2 FQNEAQ (reference sequence). V was shortened by 2 bases and J by 0 bases, with 19 bases between the two germline ends. This CDR3 comprises 18 residues. The chain's CDR3 is CASSLRGTGLTNQETQYF. The CDR3 nucleotides are TGTGCCAGCAGCTTAAGGGGAACGGGACTGACGAACCAAGAGACCCAGTACTTC.

The J gene is TRBJ2-3, the V gene TRBV4-3, with 8 bases matching TRBD2. CDR3 size: 16 residues. Germline V gene lookup returns CDR1 LGHNA and CDR2 YSLEER. V lost 4 bases, J lost 5 bases, and 11 bases stayed unmatched. CDR3 bases: TGCGCCAGCAGCCGGATACGGGGGGGCCGGGAAGATACGCAGTATTTT. It specifies CASSRIRGGREDTQYF.

This chain links TRBV12-3 or TRBV12-4 with TRBJ2-1, with D possibly being TRBD2 (6 bases). The CDR3 sequence is 17 residues long. Trimming pared 7 bases from V and 1 base from J, leaving 20 bases between. The CDR3 DNA reads TGTGCCAGCATCACATCACTGAGGCGGGGATCCTACAATGAGCAGTTCTTC. The encoded protein is CASITSLRRGSYNEQFF.

The rearrangement links TRBV20-1 to TRBJ2-1; D is possibly TRBD1 (6 bases). The CDR3 covers 14 residues. V was clipped by 6 bases and J by 5 bases, with 17 bases between them. The germline V gene encodes CDR1 DFQATT and CDR2 SNEGSKA (reference sequence). Written as DNA, the CDR3 is TGCAGTGCGTTAACAGGGAGTACCCACAATGAGCAGTTCTTC. Residues: CSALTGSTHNEQFF.

The chain has TRBV6-6 and TRBJ1-1; TRBD1 is a possible D gene (5 bases). The CDR3 is 15 amino acids. The V gene lost 2 bases and the J gene lost 0 bases, with 10 bases spanning the gap. Germline loops: CDR1 MNHNY, CDR2 SVGAGI (reference sequence). The CDR3 DNA follows: TGTGCCAGCAGTTACGAGGGGTCAATGAACACTGAAGCTTTCTTT. Residues: CASSYEGSMNTEAFF.

This clonotype occurred a few times. The chain joins TRBV12-3 or TRBV12-4 to TRBJ2-6; D is ambiguous. V was clipped by 7 bases and J by 0 bases, with 16 bases between them. CDR3 length: 17 amino acids. The CDR3 DNA follows: TGTGCCAGCACCGTCATAACTTCAGGCTCTGGGGCCAACGTCCTGACTTTC. Encoded protein: CASTVITSGSGANVLTF.

The chain couples TRBV3-1 to TRBJ2-1, with D perhaps TRBD1 or TRBD2 (5 bases each). V shed 4 bases and J shed 8 bases, with 27 bases lying between them. The CDR3 loop spans 18 amino acids. Germline V CDR1 and CDR2: LGHDT, YNNKEL (reference sequence). CDR3 in DNA: TGTGCCAGCAGCCTCCTCGCAGCTAGGGACCCGCGGGCCCATGAGCAGTTCTTC. Translated: CASSLLAARDPRAHEQFF.

The rearrangement uses TRBV4-1 and TRBJ2-5; D not resolved. The CDR3 is made up of 13 amino acids. Germline values: CDR1 MGHRA, CDR2 YSYEKL. The V end lost 2 bases, the J end lost 11 bases, and 15 bases lay between the germline ends. The CDR3 sequence is CASSQNPIAEQYF. The CDR3 DNA sequence: TGCGCCAGCAGCCAAAACCCTATCGCAGAGCAGTACTTC.

V is TRBV4-3 and J is TRBJ1-1, with D unclear. The CDR3 has 14 amino acids. CDR1 and CDR2 (germline): LGHNA, YSLEER. V lost 0 bases to trimming and J lost 5 bases, with 10 bases between them. In DNA form, the CDR3 reads TGCGCCAGCAGCCAAGATCACCGGGTGACTGAAGCTTTCTTT. This translates into CASSQDHRVTEAFF.